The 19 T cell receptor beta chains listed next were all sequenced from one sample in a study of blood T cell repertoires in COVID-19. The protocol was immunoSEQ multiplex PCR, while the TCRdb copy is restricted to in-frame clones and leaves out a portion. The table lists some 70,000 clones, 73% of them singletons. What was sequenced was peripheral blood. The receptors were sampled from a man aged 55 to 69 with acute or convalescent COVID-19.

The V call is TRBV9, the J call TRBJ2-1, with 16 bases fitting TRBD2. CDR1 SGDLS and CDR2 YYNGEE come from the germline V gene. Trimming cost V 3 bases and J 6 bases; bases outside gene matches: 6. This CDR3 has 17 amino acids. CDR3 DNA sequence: TGTGCCAGCAGCGCCGGGACTAGCGGGGGGGCCTTCAATGAGCAGTTCTTC. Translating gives CASSAGTSGGAFNEQFF.

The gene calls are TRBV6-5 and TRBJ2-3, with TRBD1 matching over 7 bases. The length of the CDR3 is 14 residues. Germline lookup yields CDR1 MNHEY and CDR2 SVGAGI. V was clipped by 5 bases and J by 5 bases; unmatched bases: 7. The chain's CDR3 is CASSPDRVGDTQYF. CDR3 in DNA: TGTGCCAGCAGTCCCGACAGGGTTGGAGATACGCAGTATTTT.

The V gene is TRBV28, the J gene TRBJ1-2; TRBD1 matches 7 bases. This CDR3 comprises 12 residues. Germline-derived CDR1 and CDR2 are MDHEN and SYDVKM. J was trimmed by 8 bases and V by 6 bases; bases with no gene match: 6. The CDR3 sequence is CASRVNRGGYTF. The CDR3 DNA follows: TGTGCCAGCAGAGTGAACAGGGGAGGCTACACCTTC.

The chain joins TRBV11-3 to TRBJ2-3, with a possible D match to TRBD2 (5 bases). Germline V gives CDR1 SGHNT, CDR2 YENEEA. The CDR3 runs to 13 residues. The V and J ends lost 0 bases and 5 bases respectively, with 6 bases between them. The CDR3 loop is CASSLDRGDTQYF. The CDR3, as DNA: TGTGCCAGCAGCTTAGATCGGGGAGATACGCAGTATTTT.

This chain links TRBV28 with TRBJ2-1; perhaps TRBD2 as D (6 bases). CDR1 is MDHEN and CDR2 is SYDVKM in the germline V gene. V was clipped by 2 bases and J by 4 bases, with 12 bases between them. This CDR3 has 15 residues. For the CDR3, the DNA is TGTGCCAGCAGTTTAAAGGAGGGGCCTTACAATGAGCAGTTCTTC. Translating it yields CASSLKEGPYNEQFF. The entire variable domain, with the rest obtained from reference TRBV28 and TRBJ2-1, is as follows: DVKVTQSSRYLVKRTGEKVFLECVQDMDHENMFWYRQDPGLGLRLIYFSYDVKMKEKGDIPEGYSVSREKKERFSLILESASTNQTSMYLCASSLKEGPYNEQFFGPGTRLTVL.

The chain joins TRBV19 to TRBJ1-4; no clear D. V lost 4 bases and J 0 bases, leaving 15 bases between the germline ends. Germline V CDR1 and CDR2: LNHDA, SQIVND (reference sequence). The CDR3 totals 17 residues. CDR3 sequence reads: CASSTLREGATNEKLFF. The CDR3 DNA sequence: TGTGCCAGTAGTACTCTTCGGGAGGGCGCAACTAATGAAAAACTGTTTTTT.

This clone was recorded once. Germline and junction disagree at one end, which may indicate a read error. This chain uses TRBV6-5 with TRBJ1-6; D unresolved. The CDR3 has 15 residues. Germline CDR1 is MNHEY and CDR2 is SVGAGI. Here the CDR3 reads CASSYSYSGNTPLHF. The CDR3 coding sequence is TGTGCCAGCAGTTACTCGTACTCGGGTAATACACCCCTCCACTTT.

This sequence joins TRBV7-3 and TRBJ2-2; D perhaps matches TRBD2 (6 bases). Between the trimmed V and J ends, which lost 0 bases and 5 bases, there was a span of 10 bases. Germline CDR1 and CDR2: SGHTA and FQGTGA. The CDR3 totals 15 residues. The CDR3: CASSLTVAGTGELFF. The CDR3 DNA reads TGTGCCAGCAGCTTAACGGTCGCGGGGACCGGGGAGCTGTTTTTT.

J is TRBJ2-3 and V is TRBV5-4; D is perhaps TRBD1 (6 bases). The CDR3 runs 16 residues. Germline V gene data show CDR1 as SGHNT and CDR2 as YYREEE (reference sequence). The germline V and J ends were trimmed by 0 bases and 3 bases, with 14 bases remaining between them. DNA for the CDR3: TGTGCCAGCAGCTTGGGGCGGGCCCAGGGGACAGATACGCAGTATTTT. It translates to CASSLGRAQGTDTQYF.

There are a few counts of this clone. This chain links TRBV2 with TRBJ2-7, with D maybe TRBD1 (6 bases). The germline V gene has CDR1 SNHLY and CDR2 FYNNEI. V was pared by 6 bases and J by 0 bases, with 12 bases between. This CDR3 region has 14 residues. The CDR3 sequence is CASSADRFSYEQYF. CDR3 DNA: TGTGCCAGCAGCGCAGACAGGTTCTCCTACGAGCAGTACTTC.

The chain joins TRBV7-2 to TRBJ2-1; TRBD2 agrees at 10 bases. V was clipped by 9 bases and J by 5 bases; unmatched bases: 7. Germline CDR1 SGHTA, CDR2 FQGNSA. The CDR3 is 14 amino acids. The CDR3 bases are TGTGCCAGGGCCGGACTAGCGGCTAACAATGAGCAGTTCTTC. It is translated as CARAGLAANNEQFF. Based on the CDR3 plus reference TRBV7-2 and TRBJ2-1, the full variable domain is GAGVSQSPSNKVTEKGKDVELRCDPISGHTALYWYRQSLGQGLEFLIYFQGNSAPDKSGLPSDRFSAERTGGSVSTLTIQRTQQEDSAVYLCARAGLAANNEQFFGPGTRLTVL.

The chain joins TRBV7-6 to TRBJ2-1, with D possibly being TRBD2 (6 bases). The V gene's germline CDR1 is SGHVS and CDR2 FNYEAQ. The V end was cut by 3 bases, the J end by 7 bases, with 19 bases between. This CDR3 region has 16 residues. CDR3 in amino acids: CASSFSDSAGGNEQFF. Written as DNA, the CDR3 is TGTGCCAGCAGCTTCTCTGACTCAGCGGGCGGGAATGAGCAGTTCTTC.

CDR3 loop: CASSLEPRDLETQYF. CDR3 sequence (DNA): TGTGCCAGCAGCCTAGAACCCAGGGATTTGGAGACCCAGTACTTC. The chain joins TRBV3-1 (or the pseudogene TRBV3-2) to TRBJ2-5, with D maybe TRBD1 (5 bases). The length of the CDR3 is 15 residues. CDR1 and CDR2 from the germline V gene are LGHDT and YNNKEL (reference sequence). Trimming took off 4 bases at V and 5 bases at J, with 17 bases between the two ends.

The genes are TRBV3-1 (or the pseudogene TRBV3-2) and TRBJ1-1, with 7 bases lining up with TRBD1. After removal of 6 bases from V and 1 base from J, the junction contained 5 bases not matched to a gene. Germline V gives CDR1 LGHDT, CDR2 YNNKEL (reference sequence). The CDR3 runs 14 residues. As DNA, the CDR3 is TGTGCCAGCAGGACCGGGACAGCGAACACTGAAGCTTTCTTT. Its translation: CASRTGTANTEAFF.

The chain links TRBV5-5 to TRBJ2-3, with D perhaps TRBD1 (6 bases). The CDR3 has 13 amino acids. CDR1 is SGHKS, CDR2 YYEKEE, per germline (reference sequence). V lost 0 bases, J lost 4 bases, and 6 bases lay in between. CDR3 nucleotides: TGTGCCAGCAGCTTGGGGGGGCCAGATACGCAGTATTTT. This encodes CASSLGGPDTQYF.

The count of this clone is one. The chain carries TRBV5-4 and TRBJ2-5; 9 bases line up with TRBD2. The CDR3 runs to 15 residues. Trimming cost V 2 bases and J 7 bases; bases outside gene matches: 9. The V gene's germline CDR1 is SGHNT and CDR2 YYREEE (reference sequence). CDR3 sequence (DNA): TGTGCCAGCAGCTTAGATAGCGGGAGCATTAGGACCCAGTACTTC. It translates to CASSLDSGSIRTQYF.

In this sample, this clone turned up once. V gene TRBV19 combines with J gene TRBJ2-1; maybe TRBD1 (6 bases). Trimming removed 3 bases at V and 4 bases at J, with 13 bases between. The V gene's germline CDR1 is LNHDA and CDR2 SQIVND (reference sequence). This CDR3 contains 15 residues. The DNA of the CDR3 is TGTGCCAGTAGTATGGGGGCGGACAAGTACAATGAGCAGTTCTTC. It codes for CASSMGADKYNEQFF. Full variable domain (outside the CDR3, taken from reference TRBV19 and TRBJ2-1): DGGITQSPKYLFRKEGQNVTLSCEQNLNHDAMYWYRQDPGQGLRLIYYSQIVNDFQKGDIAEGYSVSREKKESFPLTVTSAQKNPTAFYLCASSMGADKYNEQFFGPGTRLTVL.

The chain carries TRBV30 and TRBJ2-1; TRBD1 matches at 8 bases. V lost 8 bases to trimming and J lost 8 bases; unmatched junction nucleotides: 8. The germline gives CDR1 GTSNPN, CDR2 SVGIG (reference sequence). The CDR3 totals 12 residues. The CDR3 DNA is TGTGCCCAAACAGGGGGAGGAGATGAGCAGTTCTTC. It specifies CAQTGGGDEQFF.

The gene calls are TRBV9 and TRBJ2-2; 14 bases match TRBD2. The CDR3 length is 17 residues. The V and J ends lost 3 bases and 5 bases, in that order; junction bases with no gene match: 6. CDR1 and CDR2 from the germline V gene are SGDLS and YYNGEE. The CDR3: CASSARLAGGRTGELFF. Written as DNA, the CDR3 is TGTGCCAGCAGCGCCCGACTAGCGGGGGGGCGGACCGGGGAGCTGTTTTTT.